The clone carrying this T cell receptor beta chain was seen a single time. Its cognate antigen is unknown. In the PCR, 60 Vbeta and 13 Jbeta primers were used. The repertoire was sequenced with immunoSEQ multiplex PCR; TCRdb's copy has only in-frame clones and lacks some. The sample lists about 160,000 clones, 65% to 80% occurring once. V gave up 7 bases and J gave up 3 bases, with 16 bases separating them. This CDR3 has 14 residues. Germline CDR1 MNHNS, CDR2 SASEGT. The sample comes from a study of cytomegalovirus exposure and HLA in healthy donors. Overall study findings and caveats: For most TCR beta V segments, an earlier analysis put the productive rate at about 87% or about 30% of the time.

This receptor was obtained from a woman in her thirties or forties in good health and CMV-seropositive. Sequenced input: PBMCs. The chain uses TRBV6-1 and TRBJ2-7, with D maybe TRBD2 (6 bases). The CDR3 DNA follows: TGTGCCAGCACGGCGGGACTCCTATTCTACGAGCAGTACTTC. As protein: CASTAGLLFYEQYF.